This T cell receptor beta chain was retrieved from a study of cytomegalovirus exposure and HLA in healthy donors. As for this clone: The antigen remains undetermined.

PCR was performed using 60 Vbeta and 13 Jbeta primers. Generated by immunoSEQ multiplex PCR, the TCRdb table keeps only in-frame clones and is missing some. Of more than 85,000 clones listed, about four fifths were seen once; the top ten hold about 2.2%. The CDR3 contains 15 residues. The germline V gene encodes CDR1 SNHLY and CDR2 FYNNEI. Trimming took 5 bases from V and 8 from J; bases not matched to a gene: 12. Study-wide results and caveats: In vitro, a few CMV-associated chains proved specific for CMV antigens. HLA allele associations emerged for around 16,000 TCR beta sequences in a later analysis, at 0.05 false discovery rate. A further, later analysis showed that HLA-associated TCR beta chains (compared with equally common others) were more clonally expanded. Donor immune exposure was known only as CMV serostatus.

The sample taken for sequencing was PBMCs. V gene TRBV2 combines with J gene TRBJ1-5; 7 nucleotides agree with TRBD1. This receptor was identified in a man aged 25-45 years in good health and CMV-seronegative. CDR3 in DNA: TGTGCCAGCAGTACCAGAAGGACAGGTGGTGAGCCCCAGCATTTT. Translation: CASSTRRTGGEPQHF.